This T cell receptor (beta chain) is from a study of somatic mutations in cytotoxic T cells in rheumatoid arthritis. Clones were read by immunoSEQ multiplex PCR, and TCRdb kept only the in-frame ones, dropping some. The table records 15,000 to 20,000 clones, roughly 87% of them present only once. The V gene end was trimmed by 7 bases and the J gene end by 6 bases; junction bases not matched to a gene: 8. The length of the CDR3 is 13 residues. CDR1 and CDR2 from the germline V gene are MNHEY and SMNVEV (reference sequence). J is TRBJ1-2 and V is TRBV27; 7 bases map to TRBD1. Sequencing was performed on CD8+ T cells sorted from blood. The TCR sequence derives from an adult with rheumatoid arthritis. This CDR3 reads CASTGGQIDGYTF. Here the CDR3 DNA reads TGTGCCAGCACTGGGGGACAGATCGATGGCTACACCTTC.